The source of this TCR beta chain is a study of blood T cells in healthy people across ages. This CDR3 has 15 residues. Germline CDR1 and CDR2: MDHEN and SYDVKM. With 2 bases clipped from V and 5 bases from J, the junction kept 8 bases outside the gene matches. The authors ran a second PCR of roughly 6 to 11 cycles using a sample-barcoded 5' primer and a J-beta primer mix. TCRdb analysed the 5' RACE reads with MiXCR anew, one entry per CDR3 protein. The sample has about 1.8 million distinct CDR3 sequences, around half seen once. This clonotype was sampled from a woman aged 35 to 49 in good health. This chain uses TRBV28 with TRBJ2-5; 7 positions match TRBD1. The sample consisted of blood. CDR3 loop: CASSLGGRGSETQYF. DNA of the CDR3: TGTGCCAGCAGTTTAGGCGGCAGGGGGAGTGAGACCCAGTACTTC.